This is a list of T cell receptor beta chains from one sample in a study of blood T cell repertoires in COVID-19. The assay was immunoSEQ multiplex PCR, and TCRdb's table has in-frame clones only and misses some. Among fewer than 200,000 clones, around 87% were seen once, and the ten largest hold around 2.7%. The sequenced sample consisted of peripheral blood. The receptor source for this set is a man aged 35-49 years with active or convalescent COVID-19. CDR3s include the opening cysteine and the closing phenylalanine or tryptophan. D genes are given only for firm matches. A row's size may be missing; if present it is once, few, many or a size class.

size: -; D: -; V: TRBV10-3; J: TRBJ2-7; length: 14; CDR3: CAIRASARLDEQYF; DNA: TGTGCCATCAGGGCTTCGGCCAGGCTGGACGAGCAGTACTTC
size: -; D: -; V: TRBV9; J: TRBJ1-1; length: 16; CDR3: CASSVNQRTANTEAFF; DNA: TGTGCCAGCAGCGTAAATCAGCGGACAGCGAACACTGAAGCTTTCTTT
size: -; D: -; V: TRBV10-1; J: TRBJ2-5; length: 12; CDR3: CASSESSETQYF; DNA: TGCGCCAGCAGTGAGTCCTCAGAGACCCAGTACTTC
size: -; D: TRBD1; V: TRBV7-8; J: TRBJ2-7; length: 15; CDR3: CASSFSGTGAYEQYF; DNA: TGTGCCAGCAGCTTTTCCGGGACAGGGGCATACGAGCAGTACTTC
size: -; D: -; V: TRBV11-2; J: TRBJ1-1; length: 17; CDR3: CASSLDRGLGLGTEAFF; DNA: TGTGCCAGCAGCTTAGATCGGGGGTTGGGCCTTGGGACTGAAGCTTTCTTT
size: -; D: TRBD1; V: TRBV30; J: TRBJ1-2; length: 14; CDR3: CAWSRDRGGYGYTF; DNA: TGTGCCTGGAGCCGGGACAGGGGGGGCTATGGCTACACCTTC
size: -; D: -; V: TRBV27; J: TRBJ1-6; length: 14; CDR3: CASKSETYNSPLHF; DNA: TGTGCCAGCAAATCAGAAACCTATAATTCACCCCTCCACTTT
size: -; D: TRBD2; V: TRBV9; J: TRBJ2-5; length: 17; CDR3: CASSDGSSGGTQETQYF; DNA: TGTGCCAGCAGTGATGGGTCTAGCGGGGGGACTCAAGAGACCCAGTACTTC
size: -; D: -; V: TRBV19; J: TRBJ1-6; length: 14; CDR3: CASKGPGGNSPLHF; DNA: TGTGCCAGTAAAGGGCCTGGGGGGAATTCACCCCTCCACTTT
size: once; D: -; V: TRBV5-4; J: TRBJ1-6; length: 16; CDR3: CASSSDRDSYNSPLHF; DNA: TGTGCCAGCAGCTCAGACCGGGACTCCTATAATTCACCCCTCCACTTT
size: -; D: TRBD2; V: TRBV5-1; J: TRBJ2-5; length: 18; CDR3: CASSLGLAGDGRQETQYF; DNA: TGCGCCAGCAGCTTGGGGCTAGCGGGGGACGGCAGACAAGAGACCCAGTACTTC
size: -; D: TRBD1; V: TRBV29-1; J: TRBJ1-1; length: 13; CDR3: CSARPGGDTEAFF; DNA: TGCAGCGCCCGACCAGGGGGCGATACTGAAGCTTTCTTT
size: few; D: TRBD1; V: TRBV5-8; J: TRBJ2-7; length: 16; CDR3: CASSFIRDRGTYEQYF; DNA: TGTGCCAGCAGCTTTATCCGGGACAGGGGTACCTACGAGCAGTACTTC
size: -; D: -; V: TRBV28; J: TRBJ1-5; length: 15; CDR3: CASSPLGQSNQPQHF; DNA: TGTGCCAGCAGCCCTTTGGGACAAAGCAATCAGCCCCAGCATTTT
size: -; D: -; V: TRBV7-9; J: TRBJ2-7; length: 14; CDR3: CASSDSDASYEQYF; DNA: TGTGCCAGCAGCGACAGCGATGCCTCCTACGAGCAGTACTTC
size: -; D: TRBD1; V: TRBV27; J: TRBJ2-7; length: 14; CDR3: CASMRTGGDYEQYF; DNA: TGTGCCAGCATGCGGACAGGGGGGGACTACGAGCAGTACTTC
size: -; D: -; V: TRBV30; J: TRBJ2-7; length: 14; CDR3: CAWSLGAQSYEQYF; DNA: TGTGCCTGGAGCCTAGGGGCGCAATCCTACGAGCAGTACTTC
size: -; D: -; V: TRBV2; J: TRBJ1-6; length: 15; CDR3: CASRDRSNSNSPLHF; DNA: TGTGCCAGCCGAGACAGGTCCAATTCCAATTCACCCCTCCACTTT
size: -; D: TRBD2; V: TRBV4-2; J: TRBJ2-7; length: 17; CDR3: CASSQDSRTSGIYEQYF; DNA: TGTGCCAGCAGCCAAGATAGTCGGACTAGCGGGATCTACGAGCAGTACTTC
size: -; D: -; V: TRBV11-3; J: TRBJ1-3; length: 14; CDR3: CASSFGSSGNTIYF; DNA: TGTGCCAGCAGCTTTGGCAGCTCTGGAAACACCATATATTTT
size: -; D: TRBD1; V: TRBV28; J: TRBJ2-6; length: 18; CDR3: CASSASGTGGVGANVLTF; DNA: TGTGCCAGCAGTGCCTCCGGGACAGGGGGCGTTGGGGCCAACGTCCTGACTTTC
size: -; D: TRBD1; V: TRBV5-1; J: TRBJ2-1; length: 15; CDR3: CASSLVGDRGYPQFF; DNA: TGCGCCAGCAGCTTGGTAGGGGACAGGGGATACCCGCAGTTCTTC
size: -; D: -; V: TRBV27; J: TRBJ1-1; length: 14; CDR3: CASSLQKLNTEAFF; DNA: TGTGCCAGCAGTCTTCAGAAATTGAACACTGAAGCTTTCTTT
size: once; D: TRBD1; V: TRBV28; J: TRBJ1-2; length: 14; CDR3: CASSRDRGINGYTF; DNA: TGTGCCAGCAGTCGGGACAGGGGAATCAATGGCTACACCTTC
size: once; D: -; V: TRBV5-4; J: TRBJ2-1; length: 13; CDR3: CASSRQAADEQFF; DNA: TGTGCCAGCAGCCGACAAGCGGCCGATGAGCAGTTCTTC
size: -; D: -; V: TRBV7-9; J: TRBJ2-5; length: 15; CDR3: CASSLVDGGGETQYF; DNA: TGTGCCAGCAGCTTAGTCGATGGTGGCGGAGAGACCCAGTACTTC
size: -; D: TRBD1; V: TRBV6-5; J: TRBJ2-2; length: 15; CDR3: CASTKDRGGTGELFF; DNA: TGTGCCAGCACCAAGGACAGGGGTGGAACCGGGGAGCTGTTTTTT